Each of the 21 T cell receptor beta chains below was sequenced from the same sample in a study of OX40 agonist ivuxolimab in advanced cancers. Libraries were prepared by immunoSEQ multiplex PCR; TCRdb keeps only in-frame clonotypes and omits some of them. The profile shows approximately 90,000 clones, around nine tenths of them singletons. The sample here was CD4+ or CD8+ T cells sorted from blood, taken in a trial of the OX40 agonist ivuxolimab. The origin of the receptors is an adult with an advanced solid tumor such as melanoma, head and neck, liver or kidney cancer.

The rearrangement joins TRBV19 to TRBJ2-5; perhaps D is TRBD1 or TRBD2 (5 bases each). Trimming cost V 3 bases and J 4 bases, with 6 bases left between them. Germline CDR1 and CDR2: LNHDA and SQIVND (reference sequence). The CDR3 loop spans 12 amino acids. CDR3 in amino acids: CASSMGVETQYF. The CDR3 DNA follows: TGTGCCAGTAGTATGGGGGTAGAGACCCAGTACTTC.

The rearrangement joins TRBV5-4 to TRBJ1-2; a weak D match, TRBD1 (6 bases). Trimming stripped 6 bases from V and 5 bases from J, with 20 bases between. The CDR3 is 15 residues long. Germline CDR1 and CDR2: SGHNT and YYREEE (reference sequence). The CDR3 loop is CASKPPQGRGYGYTF. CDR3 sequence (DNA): TGTGCCAGCAAACCACCACAGGGCCGCGGTTATGGCTACACCTTC.

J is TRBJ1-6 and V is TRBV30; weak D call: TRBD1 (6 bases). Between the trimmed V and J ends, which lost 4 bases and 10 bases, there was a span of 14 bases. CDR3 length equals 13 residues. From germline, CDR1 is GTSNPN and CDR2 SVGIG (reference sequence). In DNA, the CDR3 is TGTGCCTGGACGGGGGCCACCTGGTCACCCCTCCACTTT. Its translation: CAWTGATWSPLHF.

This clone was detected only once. The CDR3 region is CASSRPPGSYEQYF. The DNA of the CDR3 is TGTGCCAGCAGTCGCCCCCCCGGATCCTACGAGCAGTACTTC. This chain connects TRBV5-5 to TRBJ2-7, with D uncertain. This CDR3 spans 14 amino acids. Per germline, CDR1 SGHKS and CDR2 YYEKEE (reference sequence). V lost 5 bases to trimming and J lost 1 base, with 13 bases between them.

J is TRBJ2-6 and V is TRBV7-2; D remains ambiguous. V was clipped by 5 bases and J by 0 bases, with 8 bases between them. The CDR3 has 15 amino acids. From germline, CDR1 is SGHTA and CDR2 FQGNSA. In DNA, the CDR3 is TGTGCCAGCAGCCCCGAGATCTCTGGGGCCAACGTCCTGACTTTC. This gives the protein CASSPEISGANVLTF.

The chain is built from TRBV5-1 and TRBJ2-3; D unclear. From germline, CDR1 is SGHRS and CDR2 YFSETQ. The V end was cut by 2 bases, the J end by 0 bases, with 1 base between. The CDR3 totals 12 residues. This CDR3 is CASSLSTDTQYF. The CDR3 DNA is TGCGCCAGCAGCTTAAGCACAGATACGCAGTATTTT.

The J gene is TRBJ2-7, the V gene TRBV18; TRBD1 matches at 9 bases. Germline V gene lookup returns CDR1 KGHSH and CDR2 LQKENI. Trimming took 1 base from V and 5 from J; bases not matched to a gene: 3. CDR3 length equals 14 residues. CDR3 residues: CASSPRTGVNEQYF. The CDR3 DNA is TGTGCCAGCTCACCACGGACAGGGGTAAACGAGCAGTACTTC.

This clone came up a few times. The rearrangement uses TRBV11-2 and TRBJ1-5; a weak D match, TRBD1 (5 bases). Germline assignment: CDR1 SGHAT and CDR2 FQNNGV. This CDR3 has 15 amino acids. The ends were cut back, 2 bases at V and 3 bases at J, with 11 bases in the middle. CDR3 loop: CASSLRGYSNQPQHF. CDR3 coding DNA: TGTGCCAGCAGCTTAAGGGGTTACTCCAATCAGCCCCAGCATTTT.

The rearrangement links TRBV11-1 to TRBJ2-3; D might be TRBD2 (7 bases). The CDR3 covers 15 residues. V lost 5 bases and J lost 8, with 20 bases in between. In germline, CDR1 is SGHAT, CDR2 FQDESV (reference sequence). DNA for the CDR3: TGTGCCAGCAGCACCCGGGAGGTGGAGGGGGGTACGCAGTATTTT. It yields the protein CASSTREVEGGTQYF.

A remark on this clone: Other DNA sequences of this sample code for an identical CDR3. This CDR3 is CASSYRDRGSYEQYF. The CDR3, as DNA: TGTGCCAGCAGTTACCGGGACAGGGGGTCCTACGAGCAGTACTTC. The chain employs TRBV6-5 and TRBJ2-7; 11 bases agree with TRBD1. The CDR3 contains 15 residues. The germline gives CDR1 MNHEY, CDR2 SVGAGI. The J segment lost 1 base and the V segment lost 2 bases, leaving 1 base of the junction unmatched.

CDR3 sequence (DNA): TGTGCCAGTAGTATAGTGTGGTCCCCCAGGAGCAATCAGCCCCAGCATTTT. Its protein product is CASSIVWSPRSNQPQHF. J is TRBJ1-5 and V is TRBV19; no firm D call. CDR1 and CDR2 from the germline V gene are LNHDA and SQIVND (reference sequence). Trimming removed 1 base at V and 1 base at J, with 14 bases between. The CDR3 totals 17 residues.

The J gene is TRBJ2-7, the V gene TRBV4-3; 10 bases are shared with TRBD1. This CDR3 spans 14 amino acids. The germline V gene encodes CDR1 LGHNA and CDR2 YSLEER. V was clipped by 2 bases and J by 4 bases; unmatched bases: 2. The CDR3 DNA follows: TGCGCCAGCAGCCAAAGGGACAGGGGTTACGAGCAGTACTTC. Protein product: CASSQRDRGYEQYF.

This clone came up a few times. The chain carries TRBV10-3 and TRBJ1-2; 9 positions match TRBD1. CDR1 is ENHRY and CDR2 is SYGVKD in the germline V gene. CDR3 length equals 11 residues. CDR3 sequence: CVSGQGSGYTF. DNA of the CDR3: TGTGTATCTGGACAGGGGTCCGGCTACACCTTC.

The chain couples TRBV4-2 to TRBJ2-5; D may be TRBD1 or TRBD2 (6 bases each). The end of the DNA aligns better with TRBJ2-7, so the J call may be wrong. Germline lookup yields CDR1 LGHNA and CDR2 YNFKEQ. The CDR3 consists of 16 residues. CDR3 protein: CASSQDGTGGNYEQYF. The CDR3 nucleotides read TGTGCCAGCAGCCAAGATGGGACCGGGGGCAACTACGAGCAGTACTTC.

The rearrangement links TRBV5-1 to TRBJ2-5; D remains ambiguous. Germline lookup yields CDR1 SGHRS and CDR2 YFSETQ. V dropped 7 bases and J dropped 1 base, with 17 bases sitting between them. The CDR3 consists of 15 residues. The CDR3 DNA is TGCGCCAGCCATCGGTCAACCGGTGGCCAAGAGACCCAGTACTTC. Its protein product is CASHRSTGGQETQYF.

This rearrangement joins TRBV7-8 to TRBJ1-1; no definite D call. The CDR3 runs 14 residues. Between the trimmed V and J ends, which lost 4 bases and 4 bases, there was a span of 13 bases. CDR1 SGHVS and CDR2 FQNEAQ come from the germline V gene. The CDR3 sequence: CASSSSRPGTEAFF. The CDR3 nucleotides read TGTGCCAGCAGCTCCTCTCGACCGGGCACTGAAGCTTTCTTT.

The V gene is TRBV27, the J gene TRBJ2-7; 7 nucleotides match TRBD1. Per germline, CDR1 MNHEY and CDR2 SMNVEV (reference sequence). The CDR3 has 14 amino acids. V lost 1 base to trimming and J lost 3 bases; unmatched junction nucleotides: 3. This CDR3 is CASSLLGQNYEQYF. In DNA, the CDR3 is TGTGCCAGCAGTTTATTGGGACAGAACTACGAGCAGTACTTC.

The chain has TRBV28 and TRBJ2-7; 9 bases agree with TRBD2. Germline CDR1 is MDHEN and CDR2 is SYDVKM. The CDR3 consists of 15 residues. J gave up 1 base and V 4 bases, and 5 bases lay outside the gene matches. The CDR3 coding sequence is TGTGCCAGCAGTTCCAGCGGGGGGCCGTCCTACGAGCAGTACTTC. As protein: CASSSSGGPSYEQYF.

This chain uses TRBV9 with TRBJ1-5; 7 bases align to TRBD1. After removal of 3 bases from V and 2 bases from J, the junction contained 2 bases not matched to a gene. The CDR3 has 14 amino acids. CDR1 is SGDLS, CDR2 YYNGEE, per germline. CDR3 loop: CASSGGQGNQPQHF. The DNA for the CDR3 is TGTGCCAGCAGCGGAGGACAGGGCAATCAGCCCCAGCATTTT. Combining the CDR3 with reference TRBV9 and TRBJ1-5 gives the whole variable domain DSGVTQTPKHLITATGQRVTLRCSPRSGDLSVYWYQQSLDQGLQFLIQYYNGEERAKGNILERFSAQQFPDLHSELNLSSLELGDSALYFCASSGGQGNQPQHFGDGTRLSIL.

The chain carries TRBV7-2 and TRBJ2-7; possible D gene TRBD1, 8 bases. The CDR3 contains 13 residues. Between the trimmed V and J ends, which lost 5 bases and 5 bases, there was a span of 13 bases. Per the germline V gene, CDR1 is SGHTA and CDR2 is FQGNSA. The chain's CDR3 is CASSLQGGNEQYF. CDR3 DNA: TGTGCCAGCAGCCTACAGGGGGGGAACGAGCAGTACTTC.

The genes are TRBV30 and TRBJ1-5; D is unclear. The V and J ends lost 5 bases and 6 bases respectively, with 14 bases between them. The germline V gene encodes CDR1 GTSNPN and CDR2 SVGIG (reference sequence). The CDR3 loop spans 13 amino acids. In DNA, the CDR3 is TGTGCCTGGGAAGACGGTCTCCCTCAGCCCCAGCATTTT. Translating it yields CAWEDGLPQPQHF.